This TCR beta chain came from a study of blood T cell repertoires in COVID-19. At the level of the study: COVID-19 samples, acute and convalescent, were from the United States, Italy and Spain. Sources were T cells, B-cell-depleted T cells, or PBMCs; the material itself was cDNA or gDNA.

Deletions cut 4 bases from V and 1 base from J, with 10 bases between. Germline values: CDR1 MDHEN, CDR2 SYDVKM. CDR3 length equals 14 residues. In the authors' workflow: Nucleated cell number was recorded as an estimate derived from reference gene primer amplification. This table comes from immunoSEQ multiplex PCR, and its TCRdb copy is limited to in-frame clones, with some not included. V, J and clone size were drawn from that table, and D and trimming were deduced from the DNA. Of 80,000 to 130,000 clones in the sample, about 89% are singletons; the top ten hold around 0.94%. The source is a man aged 60 to 75 with acute or convalescent COVID-19. The sample taken for sequencing was peripheral blood. This sequence joins TRBV28 and TRBJ1-1; no clear D gene. CDR3 sequence: CASSSTSPNTEAFF. The CDR3 DNA follows: TGTGCCAGCAGTTCGACAAGCCCGAACACTGAAGCTTTCTTT.